This paragraph covers one T cell receptor (beta chain) sequence. The antigen is undetermined. Sequencing was performed with immunoSEQ multiplex PCR; in TCRdb, only in-frame clones are kept and a portion is missing. The repertoire consists of 84,000 or so clones, with over 70% occurring once and the leading ten covering around 1%. The germline CDR1 and CDR2 sequences are LNHNV and YYDKDF (reference sequence). The V segment lost 5 bases and the J segment 3 bases; nucleotides outside the gene matches: 8. This CDR3 spans 16 amino acids. CD4+ T cells specific for antigen were expanded with viral peptide pools by the ViraFEST assay before sequencing. When around nine days of culture had elapsed, CD4+ T cells were isolated. Participants were given two doses of BNT162b2 or mRNA-1273 vaccine. Cultures received IL-2 medium that replaced half the medium on days 3 and 7. These data come from a study of vaccination effects on CD4 cells after COVID-19. Turning to the study itself: Following the second dose by a median of 72 days, the post-vaccine samples were obtained.

Study-wide points: Both infection-induced and vaccine-induced clones contracted markedly at late post-vaccination timepoints.

This specimen was CD4+ T cells from PBMCs cultured with HCoV-OC43 spike peptides, taken after COVID-19 vaccination. Sample subset: HCoV-OC43 spike overlapping peptide pool stimulation. The sequence came from a human donor who received a COVID-19 vaccine. The gene calls are TRBV15 and TRBJ1-1, with 11 bases aligning to TRBD1. CDR3 nucleotide sequence: TGTGCCACCAGCCCCCGGGACAGGGGGTTCTACACTGAAGCTTTCTTT. Translation: CATSPRDRGFYTEAFF.